The entry that follows covers one TCR beta chain sequence. This clone was seen a handful of times. No antigen is known for it. No qualities accompany the bases; no much larger clone lies one base away. Other DNA sequences in this specimen translate into the identical CDR3. TCRbeta CDR3 regions were amplified from genomic DNA by means of the immunoSEQ Assay, a bias-controlled multiplex PCR. Processing in the source paper ran as follows. The number of nucleated cells in each sample was estimated from the amplification of reference gene primers within the assay. Sequence reads were collapsed and filtered to measure the absolute abundance of every unique TCRbeta CDR3 rearrangement. For each sample, productive Simpson clonality was calculated as the square root of Simpson's diversity index across productive rearrangements. TCRdb retrieved this table from immuneACCESS and kept in-frame rearrangements only. Not all clones are present; in checked studies, unresolved V genes account for under half, and no reason is known for the remainder. That table is the source of V, J and clone size, and D and trimming were worked out from the DNA. The sample profile shows approximately 300,000 clones; about 86% of them were found once. The ten largest clones add up to about 1.2% of the sample.

V has 4 bases trimmed and J has 7 bases trimmed; junction bases matching no gene number 5. From the cysteine up to the phenylalanine, the CDR3 has a length of 12 residues. Left in the record is the CDR3 DNA by itself, 36 bases read in frame from the first base. CDR1 is given as SGDLS and CDR2 as YYNGEE, both from the germline V gene. This specimen comes from a study of blood T cell repertoires in COVID-19 (TCRdb year 2020). Broadly, across the study: Samples covering the acute and convalescent phases of COVID-19 were provided by collaborators in the United States, Italy and Spain. The material from the prospective study consisted of cDNA or gDNA derived from T cells, B-cell-depleted T cells, or PBMCs. The dataset comprised deeply sampled blood TCRbeta repertoires from subjects exposed to, actively infected with, or recovered from COVID-19. The repertoires were released in a freely available public database meant as a resource for research on the immune response to SARS-CoV-2. The samples were drawn from two sources: the first 160 participants of the ongoing ImmuneRACE study, and approximately 1,300 subjects contributed by 6 global collaborators. A de-identified subject ID, COVID-19 status, age in years and sex were almost always included in the sample metadata. Where HLA class I and class II types were available, the types were taken from metadata supplied by the sample provider, not from assay-based typing. Beyond this particular receptor, the publication reports: The amount of clinical and demographic metadata varied by source and participant and was provided uncurated.

The collaborating institutions used their own protocols to collect whole blood in K2EDTA tubes. For TCRbeta analysis, collaborators shipped samples in one of three forms: frozen whole blood, isolated PBMCs, or DNA extracted from either of those sample types. What was sequenced was peripheral blood. Recombination connected TRBV9 to TRBJ2-7, with 7 bases in between that match TRBD2. This clonotype was sampled from a woman aged 45-65 years with acute or convalescent COVID-19. CDR3 loop: CASSPGGMEQYF. The DNA is TGTGCCAGCAGCCCGGGGGGTATGGAGCAGTACTTC.